Each of the 3 T cell receptor beta chains below was sequenced from the same sample in a study of blood T cell repertoires in COVID-19. Clones were sequenced by immunoSEQ multiplex PCR, and TCRdb holds only the in-frame ones, with some missing. The sample shows about 170,000 clones, approximately 85% of them seen only once. The sample taken for sequencing was peripheral blood. Every receptor here comes from a man aged 60 to 69 who had recovered from COVID-19.

This sequence joins TRBV5-4 and TRBJ1-3; TRBD1 agrees at 12 bases. The junction had 5 bases not matched to a gene; V was cut back by 4 bases and J by 0 bases. Germline loops: CDR1 SGHNT, CDR2 YYREEE (reference sequence). This CDR3 has 17 amino acids. The CDR3 DNA is TGTGCCAGCAGCCCTGGGACAGGGGGCCTCTCTGGAAACACCATATATTTT. The encoded protein is CASSPGTGGLSGNTIYF. Together with reference TRBV5-4 and TRBJ1-3, the CDR3 gives the full variable domain: ETGVTQSPTHLIKTRGQQVTLRCSSQSGHNTVSWYQQALGQGPQFIFQYYREEENGRGNFPPRFSGLQFPNYSSELNVNALELDDSALYLCASSPGTGGLSGNTIYFGEGSWLTVV.

This sequence joins TRBV19 and TRBJ2-3; D is unclear. CDR3 length: 15 residues. With 0 bases removed from V and 0 bases from J, the gap between germline ends came to 7 bases. In germline, CDR1 is LNHDA, CDR2 SQIVND (reference sequence). The CDR3 DNA reads TGTGCCAGTAGTATAGACTACAGCAGCACAGATACGCAGTATTTT. It translates to CASSIDYSSTDTQYF.

The chain is built from TRBV5-1 and TRBJ2-6; D remains ambiguous. The ends were cut back, 4 bases at V and 0 bases at J, with 8 bases in the middle. The germline V gene has CDR1 SGHRS and CDR2 YFSETQ. The CDR3 covers 15 residues. Here the CDR3 reads CASSQQSSGANVLTF. The CDR3 nucleotides are TGCGCCAGCAGCCAACAGAGCTCTGGGGCCAACGTCCTGACTTTC.